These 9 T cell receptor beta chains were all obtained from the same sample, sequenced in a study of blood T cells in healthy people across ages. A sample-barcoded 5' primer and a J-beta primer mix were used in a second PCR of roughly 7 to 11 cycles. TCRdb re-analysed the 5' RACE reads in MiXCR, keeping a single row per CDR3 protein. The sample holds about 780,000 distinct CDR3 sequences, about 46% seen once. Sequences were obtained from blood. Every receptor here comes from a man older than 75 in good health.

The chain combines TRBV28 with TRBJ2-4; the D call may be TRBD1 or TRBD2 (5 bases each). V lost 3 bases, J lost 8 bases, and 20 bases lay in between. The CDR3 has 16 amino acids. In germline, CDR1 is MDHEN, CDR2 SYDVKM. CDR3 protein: CASSFPSTQLGHIQYF. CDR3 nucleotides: TGTGCCAGCAGTTTTCCTAGCACCCAATTGGGGCACATTCAGTACTTC.

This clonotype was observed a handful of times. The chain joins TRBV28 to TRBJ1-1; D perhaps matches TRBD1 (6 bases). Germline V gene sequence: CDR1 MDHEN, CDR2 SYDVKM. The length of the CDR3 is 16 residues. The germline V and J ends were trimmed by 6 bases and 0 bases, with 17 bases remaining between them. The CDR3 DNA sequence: TGTGCCAGCAGGGTACAGGGTGGTTACGTGAACACTGAAGCTTTCTTT. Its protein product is CASRVQGGYVNTEAFF.

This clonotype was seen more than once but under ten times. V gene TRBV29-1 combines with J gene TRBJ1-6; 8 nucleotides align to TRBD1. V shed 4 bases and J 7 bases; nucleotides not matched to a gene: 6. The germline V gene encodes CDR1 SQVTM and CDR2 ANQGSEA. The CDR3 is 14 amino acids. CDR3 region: CSVGLGTGNSPLHF. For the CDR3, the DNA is TGCAGCGTTGGCCTGGGGACAGGCAATTCACCCCTCCACTTT.

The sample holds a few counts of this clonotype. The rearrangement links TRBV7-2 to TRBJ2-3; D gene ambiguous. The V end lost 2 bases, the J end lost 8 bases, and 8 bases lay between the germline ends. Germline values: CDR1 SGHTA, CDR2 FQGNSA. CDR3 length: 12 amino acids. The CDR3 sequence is CASSLRVGTQYF. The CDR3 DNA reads TGTGCCAGCAGCTTAAGGGTGGGTACGCAGTATTTT.

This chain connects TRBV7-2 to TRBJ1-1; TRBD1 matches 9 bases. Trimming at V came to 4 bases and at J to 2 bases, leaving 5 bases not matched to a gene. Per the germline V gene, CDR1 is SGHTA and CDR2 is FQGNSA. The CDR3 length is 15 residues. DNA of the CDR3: TGTGCCAGCAGCTCTTGGGACAGGGAAAACACTGAAGCTTTCTTT. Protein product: CASSSWDRENTEAFF.

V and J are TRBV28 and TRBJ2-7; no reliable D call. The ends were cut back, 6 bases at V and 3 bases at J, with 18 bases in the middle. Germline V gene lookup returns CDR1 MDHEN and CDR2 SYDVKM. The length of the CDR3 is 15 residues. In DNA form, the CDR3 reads TGTGCCAGCAGGGGGTGGCGCGGTTTAGACTACGAGCAGTACTTC. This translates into CASRGWRGLDYEQYF. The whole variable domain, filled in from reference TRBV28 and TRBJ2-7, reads DVKVTQSSRYLVKRTGEKVFLECVQDMDHENMFWYRQDPGLGLRLIYFSYDVKMKEKGDIPEGYSVSREKKERFSLILESASTNQTSMYLCASRGWRGLDYEQYFGPGTRLTVT.

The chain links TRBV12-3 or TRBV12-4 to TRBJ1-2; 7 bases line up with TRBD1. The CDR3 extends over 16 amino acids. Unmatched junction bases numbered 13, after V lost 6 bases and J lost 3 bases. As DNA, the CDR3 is TGTGCCAGCAGCCGCACGAGGGGGCGGCTTGACTATGGCTACACCTTC. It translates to CASSRTRGRLDYGYTF.

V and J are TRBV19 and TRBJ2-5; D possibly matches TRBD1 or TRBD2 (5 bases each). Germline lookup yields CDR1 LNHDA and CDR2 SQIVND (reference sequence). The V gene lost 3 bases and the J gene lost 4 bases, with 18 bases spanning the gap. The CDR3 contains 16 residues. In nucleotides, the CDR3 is TGTGCCAGTAGTATCAGGCGGGTAGGGGTACGAGAGACCCAGTACTTC. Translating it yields CASSIRRVGVRETQYF.

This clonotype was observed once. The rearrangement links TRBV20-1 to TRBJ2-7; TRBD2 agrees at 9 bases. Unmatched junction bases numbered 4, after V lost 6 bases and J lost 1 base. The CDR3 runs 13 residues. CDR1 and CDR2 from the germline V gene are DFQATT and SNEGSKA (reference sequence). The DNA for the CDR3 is TGCAGTGCCATTAGCGGGAGTTCCTACGAGCAGTACTTC. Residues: CSAISGSSYEQYF.